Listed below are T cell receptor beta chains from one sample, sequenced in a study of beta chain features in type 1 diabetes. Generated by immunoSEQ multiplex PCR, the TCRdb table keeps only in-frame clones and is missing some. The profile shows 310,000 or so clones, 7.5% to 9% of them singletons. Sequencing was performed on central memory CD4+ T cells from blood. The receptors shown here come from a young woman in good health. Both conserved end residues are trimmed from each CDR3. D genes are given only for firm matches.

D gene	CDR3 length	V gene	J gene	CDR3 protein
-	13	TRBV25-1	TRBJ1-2	ASSRLGGQNYGYT
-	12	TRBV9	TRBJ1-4	ASRTIATNEKLF
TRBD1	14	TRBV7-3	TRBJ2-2	ASSLWGQGNTGELF
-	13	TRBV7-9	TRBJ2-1	ASSPPGNSYNEQF
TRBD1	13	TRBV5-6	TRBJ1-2	ASSWKDRVNDGYT
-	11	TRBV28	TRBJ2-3	AIFGSNSDTQY
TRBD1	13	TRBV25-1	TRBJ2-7	ASSEGNRGVYEQY
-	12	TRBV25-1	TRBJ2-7	ASRRAGFAYEQY
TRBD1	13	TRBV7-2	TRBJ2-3	ASSSRDRGGDTQY
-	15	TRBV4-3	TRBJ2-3	ASSQWPAASSTDTQY
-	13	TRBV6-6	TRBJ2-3	ASSLALQITDTQY
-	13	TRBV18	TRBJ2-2	ASSQSPANTGELF
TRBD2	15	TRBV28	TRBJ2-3	ASSSLPGAGNTDTQY
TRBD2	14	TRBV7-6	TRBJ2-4	ASSRSPPGGLNIQY
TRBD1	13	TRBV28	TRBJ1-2	ASSQVGTGVEGYT
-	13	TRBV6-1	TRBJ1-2	ASSEFKGGVYGYT
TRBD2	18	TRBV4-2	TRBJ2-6	ASSQFGRLAGRSGANVLT
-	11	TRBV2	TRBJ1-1	ASRKNGGGEAF
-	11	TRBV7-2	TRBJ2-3	ASSLPNTDTQY
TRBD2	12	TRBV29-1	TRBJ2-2	SGGLAGGTGELF
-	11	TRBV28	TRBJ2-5	ASSYRLRETQY
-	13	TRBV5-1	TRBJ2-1	ASSLGLAHYNEQF
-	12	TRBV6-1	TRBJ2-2	ASRAGQNTGELF
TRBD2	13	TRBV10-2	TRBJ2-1	ASRSGTQGYNEQF
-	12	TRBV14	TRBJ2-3	ASSQQERTDTQY
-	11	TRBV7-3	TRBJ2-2	ASSSQSTGELF
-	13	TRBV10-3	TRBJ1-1	AINDISGSNTEAF
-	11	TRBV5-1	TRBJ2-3	ASSPNERDTQY
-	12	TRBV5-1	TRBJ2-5	ASSLAQLQETQY
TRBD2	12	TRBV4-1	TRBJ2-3	ASSHSGRIDTQY
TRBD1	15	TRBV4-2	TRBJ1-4	ASSQQETQGANEKLF
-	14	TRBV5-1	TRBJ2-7	ASSLSPGSSSYEQY
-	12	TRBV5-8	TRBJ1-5	ASSHAGKREPQH
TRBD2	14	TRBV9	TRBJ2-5	ASSGAGTSGKETQY
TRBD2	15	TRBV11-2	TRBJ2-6	ASSLHSGNSGANVLT
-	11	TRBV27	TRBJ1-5	ASKPDRYQPQH
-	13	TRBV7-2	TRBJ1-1	ASSLFFGGSTEAF
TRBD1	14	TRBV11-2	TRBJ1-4	ASSLVGGKIREKLF
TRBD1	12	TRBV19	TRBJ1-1	ATMTGRGDTEAF
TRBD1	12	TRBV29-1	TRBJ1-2	SVGTGPQSDGYT
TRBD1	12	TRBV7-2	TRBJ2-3	ASSPGQGADTQY
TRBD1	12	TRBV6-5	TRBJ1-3	ASKGQYPGNTIY